Shown below are 25 T cell receptor beta chains from a single sample sequenced in a study of blood T cell repertoires in COVID-19. Sequencing used immunoSEQ multiplex PCR; TCRdb keeps in-frame clones, though not all of them. The sample has about 200,000 clones, 86% seen once. Sequencing input: peripheral blood. The receptors originated from a woman aged 45-65 years with acute or convalescent COVID-19.

The V and J genes are TRBV27 and TRBJ2-1; 13 nucleotides align to TRBD2. V trimming: 6 bases; J trimming: 7 bases; junction bases outside the gene matches: 9. The CDR3 contains 16 residues. Looked up from germline, CDR1 is MNHEY and CDR2 is SMNVEV (reference sequence). CDR3 region: CASRLTGLAGVNEQFF. The CDR3 DNA is TGTGCCAGCAGGCTGACAGGACTAGCGGGAGTTAATGAGCAGTTCTTC.

The gene calls are TRBV19 and TRBJ2-5; a weak D match, TRBD2 (6 bases). This CDR3 has 16 amino acids. In germline, CDR1 is LNHDA, CDR2 SQIVND (reference sequence). V dropped 3 bases and J dropped 2 bases, with 16 bases sitting between them. CDR3 residues: CASSIGGVGGQETQYF. As DNA, the CDR3 is TGTGCCAGTAGTATTGGAGGGGTTGGAGGGCAAGAGACCCAGTACTTC.

This sequence joins TRBV18 and TRBJ2-1, with D possibly matching TRBD2 (5 bases). The CDR3 totals 17 residues. Deletions cut 6 bases from V and 3 bases from J, with 21 bases between. CDR1 is KGHSH, CDR2 LQKENI, per germline. The CDR3 DNA is TGTGCCAGCTCGCGGTCCGAGGGCCAGCGGAGCTACAATGAGCAGTTCTTC. Translation gives CASSRSEGQRSYNEQFF. Using reference TRBV18 and TRBJ2-1 for the parts outside the CDR3, the full variable domain is NAGVMQNPRHLVRRRGQEARLRCSPMKGHSHVYWYRQLPEEGLKFMVYLQKENIIDESGMPKERFSAEFPKEGPSILRIQQVVRGDSAAYFCASSRSEGQRSYNEQFFGPGTRLTVL.

The chain recombines TRBV3-1 (or the pseudogene TRBV3-2) with TRBJ2-4; TRBD2 matches at 9 bases. CDR1 is LGHDT and CDR2 is YNNKEL in the germline V gene (reference sequence). The CDR3 contains 17 residues. J lost 4 bases, V lost 4 bases, and 11 bases had no gene match. CDR3 amino acids: CASSPRGVAGEKNIQYF. In DNA form, the CDR3 reads TGTGCCAGCAGCCCACGTGGCGTAGCGGGAGAGAAAAACATTCAGTACTTC.

This CDR3 reads CASSQERTSGDLSYEQYF. The CDR3 nucleotides read TGCGCCAGCAGCCAAGAAAGGACTAGCGGGGACCTCTCCTACGAGCAGTACTTC. The chain joins TRBV4-3 to TRBJ2-7; 12 bases line up with TRBD2. The V segment lost 0 bases and the J segment 0 bases; nucleotides outside the gene matches: 6. Germline V gives CDR1 LGHNA, CDR2 YSLEER. The CDR3 extends over 18 amino acids.

This clone was seen just once. V gene TRBV18 combines with J gene TRBJ1-1; no definite D call. Germline V CDR1 and CDR2: KGHSH, LQKENI. The CDR3 has 13 residues. The germline V and J ends were trimmed by 5 bases and 3 bases, with 10 bases remaining between them. The CDR3: CASSSSRDTEAFF. CDR3 bases: TGTGCCAGCTCATCCAGTCGGGACACTGAAGCTTTCTTT. Full variable domain (missing parts from reference TRBV18 and TRBJ1-1): NAGVMQNPRHLVRRRGQEARLRCSPMKGHSHVYWYRQLPEEGLKFMVYLQKENIIDESGMPKERFSAEFPKEGPSILRIQQVVRGDSAAYFCASSSSRDTEAFFGQGTRLTVV.

The chain combines TRBV18 with TRBJ1-2, with TRBD1 as a possible D gene (5 bases). This CDR3 contains 15 residues. CDR1 is KGHSH and CDR2 is LQKENI in the germline V gene. The germline V and J ends were trimmed by 1 base and 4 bases, with 13 bases remaining between them. The CDR3 DNA reads TGTGCCAGCTCACCACAAAAGGGGCCAGGCTATGGCTACACCTTC. Encoded protein: CASSPQKGPGYGYTF.

The sample holds one count of this clone. The chain links TRBV19 to TRBJ2-3, with 7 bases aligning to TRBD2. Germline V lookup: CDR1 LNHDA, CDR2 SQIVND (reference sequence). After removal of 4 bases from V and 0 bases from J, the junction contained 7 bases not matched to a gene. CDR3 length: 16 amino acids. CDR3 residues: CASSTLGSGSTDTQYF. For the CDR3, the DNA is TGTGCCAGTAGTACCCTGGGTAGCGGGAGCACAGATACGCAGTATTTT.

The table lists this clone with a few counts. The rearrangement joins TRBV6-5 to TRBJ2-5; 7 bases are a match to TRBD1. Germline V lookup: CDR1 MNHEY, CDR2 SVGAGI. CDR3 length: 13 amino acids. V lost 6 bases to trimming and J lost 3 bases; unmatched junction nucleotides: 4. This chain's CDR3 is CASRNTGEETQYF. The DNA for the CDR3 is TGTGCCAGCAGAAACACAGGGGAAGAGACCCAGTACTTC.

The chain combines TRBV7-3 with TRBJ2-7, with D perhaps matching TRBD1 (6 bases). V lost 5 bases to trimming and J lost 0 bases, with 8 bases between them. The CDR3 consists of 13 residues. Per the germline V gene, CDR1 is SGHTA and CDR2 is FQGTGA. The CDR3 DNA sequence: TGTGCCAGCAGCGGGGGCCCCTCCTACGAGCAGTACTTC. Encoded protein: CASSGGPSYEQYF.

The V and J genes are TRBV6-5 and TRBJ1-6; 9 nucleotides line up with TRBD1. CDR1 and CDR2 (germline): MNHEY, SVGAGI. V lost 2 bases to trimming and J lost 6 bases; unmatched junction nucleotides: 2. This CDR3 is built from 15 residues. In DNA form, the CDR3 reads TGTGCCAGCAGTTACGGGACAGGGTTTAATTCACCCCTCCACTTT. This sequence encodes CASSYGTGFNSPLHF.

The chain uses TRBV7-8 and TRBJ1-6; weak D call: TRBD1 (6 bases). Germline CDR1 SGHVS, CDR2 FQNEAQ. This CDR3 has 15 residues. With 5 bases removed from V and 10 bases from J, the gap between germline ends came to 18 bases. CDR3 nucleotide sequence: TGTGCCAGCAGCAGGGGTCGGTCCCAGGGGTCACCCCTCCACTTT. It encodes CASSRGRSQGSPLHF.

The CDR3 sequence is CASSLGYGGETQYF. For the CDR3, the DNA is TGCGCCAGCAGCTTGGGGTATGGGGGGGAGACCCAGTACTTC. This sequence joins TRBV5-1 and TRBJ2-5; tentatively, D is TRBD2 (6 bases). The CDR3 sequence is 14 residues long. Trimming left V 0 bases short and J 5 bases short, with 11 bases between. Per germline, CDR1 SGHRS and CDR2 YFSETQ.

As for this clone: A much larger clone differs from this one at a single base, so this may be a read error. Other nucleotide sequences from this sample produce the same CDR3. The chain combines TRBV30 with TRBJ2-3; 7 nucleotides match TRBD1. Germline V gives CDR1 GTSNPN, CDR2 SVGIG (reference sequence). The length of the CDR3 is 13 residues. The trim removed 7 bases at V and 4 bases at J, leaving 8 bases unmatched. For the CDR3, the DNA is TGTGCCTACTTAGCAGGGGGTTCAGATACGCAGTATTTT. This encodes CAYLAGGSDTQYF.

Written as DNA, the CDR3 is TGCGCCAGCGCCGGGACTAGCGGGAGGGGAAGGACCGGGGAGCTGTTTTTT. Protein product: CASAGTSGRGRTGELFF. The V gene is TRBV10-2, the J gene TRBJ2-2; 16 bases are shared with TRBD2. Germline V gene sequence: CDR1 WSHSY, CDR2 SAAADI. J was trimmed by 5 bases and V by 8 bases; bases with no gene match: 8. CDR3 length: 17 residues.

CDR3 protein: CASKLEKGNQPQHF. DNA for the CDR3: TGTGCCAGCAAGCTGGAAAAGGGGAATCAGCCCCAGCATTTT. V and J are TRBV2 and TRBJ1-5; D may be TRBD1 (5 bases). The V and J ends lost 7 bases and 4 bases respectively, with 14 bases between them. The CDR3 covers 14 residues. From germline, CDR1 is SNHLY and CDR2 FYNNEI.

This clone occurred a few times. This rearrangement joins TRBV13 to TRBJ2-7; TRBD2 matches at 13 bases. Unmatched junction bases numbered 10, after V lost 4 bases and J lost 1 base. Germline V CDR1 and CDR2: PRHDT, FYEKMQ (reference sequence). There are 18 residues in the CDR3. CDR3 sequence: CASSSRTSGRSTSYEQYF. In DNA form, the CDR3 reads TGTGCCAGCAGCTCCAGGACTAGCGGGAGAAGTACGTCCTACGAGCAGTACTTC.

The chain joins TRBV18 to TRBJ1-2, with 9 bases identical to TRBD1. Germline values: CDR1 KGHSH, CDR2 LQKENI. V shed 0 bases, J shed 8 bases, and the junction held 7 bases outside the gene matches. The CDR3 is 15 residues long. DNA for the CDR3: TGTGCCAGCTCACCACCAACACAGGGGGCAGAAGGCTACACCTTC. Translated: CASSPPTQGAEGYTF.

This clone was detected only once. The rearrangement uses TRBV9 and TRBJ2-2, with 7 positions matching TRBD2. V lost 5 bases, J lost 7 bases, and 17 bases stayed unmatched. CDR3 size: 17 residues. The germline V gene encodes CDR1 SGDLS and CDR2 YYNGEE. CDR3 loop: CASSPNGGVGLVGELFF. CDR3 nucleotides: TGTGCCAGCAGTCCCAATGGGGGGGTAGGGCTAGTCGGGGAGCTGTTTTTT.

The chain uses TRBV19 and TRBJ1-1; TRBD1 is a possible D gene (6 bases). The germline CDR1 and CDR2 sequences are LNHDA and SQIVND (reference sequence). There are 14 residues in the CDR3. V lost 5 bases and J 1 base, leaving 11 bases between the germline ends. In nucleotides, the CDR3 is TGTGCCAGTAGTTTAGGGGGGGGGAACACTGAAGCTTTCTTT. Translating gives CASSLGGGNTEAFF. The whole variable domain, filled in from reference TRBV19 and TRBJ1-1, reads DGGITQSPKYLFRKEGQNVTLSCEQNLNHDAMYWYRQDPGQGLRLIYYSQIVNDFQKGDIAEGYSVSREKKESFPLTVTSAQKNPTAFYLCASSLGGGNTEAFFGQGTRLTVV.

As to this clone: Other DNA sequences in this specimen translate into the identical CDR3. The rearrangement joins TRBV6-5 to TRBJ1-2; 7 bases line up with TRBD1. Germline assignment: CDR1 MNHEY and CDR2 SVGAGI. This CDR3 spans 14 amino acids. V trimming: 2 bases; J trimming: 5 bases; junction bases outside the gene matches: 5. The CDR3 DNA sequence: TGTGCCAGCAGTTACGGACAGGAGACGTATGGCTACACCTTC. This translates into CASSYGQETYGYTF.

The rearrangement joins TRBV7-9 to TRBJ2-1, with 8 bases that match TRBD2. The CDR3 contains 16 residues. Germline CDR1 SEHNR, CDR2 FQNEAQ (reference sequence). The V and J ends lost 5 bases and 0 bases, in that order; junction bases with no gene match: 6. CDR3 sequence reads: CASSHPGGPSYNEQFF. The CDR3 DNA reads TGTGCCAGCAGCCATCCGGGGGGGCCCTCCTACAATGAGCAGTTCTTC.

The rearrangement links TRBV11-3 to TRBJ2-1; D is possibly TRBD1 (5 bases). This CDR3 has 15 amino acids. Germline values: CDR1 SGHNT, CDR2 YENEEA. Trimming stripped 1 base from V and 2 bases from J, with 9 bases between. The DNA of the CDR3 is TGTGCCAGCAGCTTAGCGCAGGGAACCTACAATGAGCAGTTCTTC. Encoded protein: CASSLAQGTYNEQFF.

The chain combines TRBV2 with TRBJ1-1, with a tentative D call TRBD1 (5 bases). The CDR3 loop spans 15 amino acids. Germline assignment: CDR1 SNHLY and CDR2 FYNNEI. The DNA for the CDR3 is TGTTCCTCCGCCCCGGCAGGGAACATGAACACTGAAGCTTTCTTT. It yields the protein CSSAPAGNMNTEAFF.

The chain joins TRBV19 to TRBJ2-4; 8 bases match TRBD2. The CDR3 sequence is 18 residues long. Germline V gene sequence: CDR1 LNHDA, CDR2 SQIVND (reference sequence). With V trimmed by 1 base and J by 0 bases, 8 bases remained unmatched. The CDR3 sequence: CASSIGAGGLLAKNIQYF. CDR3 bases: TGTGCCAGTAGTATAGGGGCGGGAGGCCTTCTAGCCAAAAACATTCAGTACTTC.